Below, 18 T cell receptor beta chains from the same sample are listed, as sequenced in a study of T cells after yellow fever vaccination. TCRdb re-analysed the 5' RACE reads in MiXCR, keeping a single row per CDR3 protein. The repertoire includes nearly 300,000 distinct CDR3 sequences, 8.7% of them detected once, and over 3% sits in the top ten. This specimen was CD4+ T cells sorted from PBMCs, taken 5 days after the yellow fever booster vaccination. The receptors were gathered from a man aged 18 to 29 who received the YFV17D yellow fever vaccine.

The J gene is TRBJ2-2, the V gene TRBV24-1; no clear D. The germline CDR1 and CDR2 sequences are KGHDR and SFDVKD. The CDR3 covers 13 residues. The germline V and J ends were trimmed by 9 bases and 2 bases, with 9 bases remaining between them. CDR3 coding DNA: TGTGCCACCTTCTCGGATAACACCGGGGAGCTGTTTTTT. Translated: CATFSDNTGELFF.

There are a few counts of this clonotype. This chain joins TRBV6-2 or TRBV6-3 and TRBJ2-7; TRBD2 matches at 12 bases. J was trimmed by 1 base and V by 2 bases; bases with no gene match: 6. Germline assignment: CDR1 MNHEY and CDR2 SVGEGT. The CDR3 has 17 residues. CDR3 DNA sequence: TGTGCCAGCAGTTACGTTCCACTAGCGGGGGGTTCCTACGAGCAGTACGTC. It encodes CASSYVPLAGGSYEQYV.

This clonotype turned up a few times. The chain couples TRBV18 to TRBJ2-7; TRBD1 or TRBD2 may be the D gene (5 bases each). There are 13 residues in the CDR3. The germline V gene has CDR1 KGHSH and CDR2 LQKENI. Trimming cost V 4 bases and J 6 bases, with 13 bases left between them. The CDR3 sequence is CASSRVQGREQYF. The CDR3 DNA reads as TGTGCCAGCTCACGGGTTCAGGGACGCGAGCAGTACTTC. Complete variable domain (other parts from reference TRBV18 and TRBJ2-7): NAGVMQNPRHLVRRRGQEARLRCSPMKGHSHVYWYRQLPEEGLKFMVYLQKENIIDESGMPKERFSAEFPKEGPSILRIQQVVRGDSAAYFCASSRVQGREQYFGPGTRLTVT.

This clonotype was counted a few times. The V and J genes are TRBV5-1 and TRBJ2-7, with 10 bases fitting TRBD2. Germline CDR1 SGHRS, CDR2 YFSETQ. The CDR3 contains 16 residues. V shed 5 bases, J shed 2 bases, and the junction held 10 bases outside the gene matches. The CDR3 DNA sequence: TGCGCCAGCAGACCCGATGCGCTAGCGGGGGCCTACGAGCAGTACTTC. Amino acid sequence: CASRPDALAGAYEQYF.

The chain uses TRBV5-4 and TRBJ2-3, with D perhaps matching TRBD2 (5 bases). The CDR3 covers 14 residues. Germline CDR1 reads SGHNT; CDR2 reads YYREEE (reference sequence). V gave up 6 bases and J gave up 0 bases, with 11 bases separating them. In nucleotides, the CDR3 is TGTGCCAGCAATTTCGGGGTTAGCACAGATACGCAGTATTTT. Protein: CASNFGVSTDTQYF.

This clonotype came up a few times. The chain combines TRBV5-1 with TRBJ1-3; TRBD1 agrees at 7 bases. Per the germline V gene, CDR1 is SGHRS and CDR2 is YFSETQ. After removal of 4 bases from V and 2 bases from J, the junction contained 9 bases not matched to a gene. This CDR3 is 16 amino acids long. CDR3 sequence (DNA): TGCGCCAGCAGCCCCGACAGGGCGAGAACTGGAAACACCATATATTTT. The encoded protein is CASSPDRARTGNTIYF.

V and J are TRBV10-2 and TRBJ2-5, with 8 bases matching TRBD2. This CDR3 has 13 amino acids. V lost 1 base, J lost 7 bases, and 2 bases stayed unmatched. The germline V gene has CDR1 WSHSY and CDR2 SAAADI. The CDR3 nucleotides are TGCGCCAGCAGTGAGTTGCTAGCGGGGACCCAGTACTTC. This codes for CASSELLAGTQYF.

The V call is TRBV20-1, the J call TRBJ1-1, with D uncertain. CDR3 length: 13 amino acids. Trimming left V 2 bases short and J 6 bases short, with 13 bases between. The germline V gene has CDR1 DFQATT and CDR2 SNEGSKA (reference sequence). The CDR3 bases are TGCAGTGCTAGACTCAGGAACCGTCCTGAAGCTTTCTTT. Translating it yields CSARLRNRPEAFF.

This clonotype was observed a few times. The rearrangement links TRBV7-2 to TRBJ2-1; no firm D call. The V end lost 5 bases, the J end lost 6 bases, and 14 bases lay between the germline ends. CDR1 is SGHTA, CDR2 FQGNSA, per germline. This CDR3 is 14 amino acids long. The CDR3 region has the DNA TGTGCCAGCAGCATGGACCTTCCTCGCAATGAGCAGTTCTTC. Protein sequence: CASSMDLPRNEQFF.

V gene TRBV9 combines with J gene TRBJ2-3; TRBD1 aligns across 7 bases. This CDR3 contains 15 residues. V shed 4 bases, J shed 4 bases, and the junction held 9 bases outside the gene matches. The germline CDR1 and CDR2 sequences are SGDLS and YYNGEE. DNA of the CDR3: TGTGCCAGCAGCACGACAGGGATGGCCGCAGATACGCAGTATTTT. This gives the protein CASSTTGMAADTQYF. Full variable domain (missing parts from reference TRBV9 and TRBJ2-3): DSGVTQTPKHLITATGQRVTLRCSPRSGDLSVYWYQQSLDQGLQFLIQYYNGEERAKGNILERFSAQQFPDLHSELNLSSLELGDSALYFCASSTTGMAADTQYFGPGTRLTVL.

This clonotype showed up just a few times. The chain couples TRBV6-1 to TRBJ2-3; D may be TRBD2 (5 bases). Germline V gene data show CDR1 as MNHNS and CDR2 as SASEGT. Trimming shortened V by 1 base and J by 9 bases, and 14 bases separated the two germline ends. The CDR3 length is 14 residues. CDR3 nucleotides: TGTGCCAGCAGTGAAGGAAAGGAGTCGGGGACGCAGTATTTT. This sequence encodes CASSEGKESGTQYF.

This clonotype was seen repeatedly, ten times or more. The rearrangement links TRBV5-1 to TRBJ1-4; perhaps TRBD1 as D (6 bases). This CDR3 spans 16 amino acids. V was cut by 4 bases and J by 0 bases, with 13 bases left in between. CDR1 is SGHRS and CDR2 is YFSETQ in the germline V gene. The CDR3 sequence: CASSPDRIATNEKLFF. The CDR3 nucleotides read TGCGCCAGCAGCCCTGACAGGATCGCAACTAATGAAAAACTGTTTTTT.

This clonotype was counted ten times or more. The CDR3 nucleotides read TGTGCCAGCAGCCGCCAATTGGGACTAGCGGACAATGAGCAGTTCTTC. The encoded protein is CASSRQLGLADNEQFF. This chain connects TRBV4-2 to TRBJ2-1; 11 nucleotides line up with TRBD2. This CDR3 region has 16 residues. CDR1 and CDR2 (germline): LGHNA, YNFKEQ. Unmatched junction bases numbered 7, after V lost 4 bases and J lost 5 bases.

At least ten counts were recorded for this clonotype. The chain carries TRBV5-1 and TRBJ2-5; D possibly uses TRBD1 or TRBD2 (5 bases each). In germline, CDR1 is SGHRS, CDR2 YFSETQ. The CDR3 has 15 amino acids. Trimming removed 0 bases at V and 1 base at J, with 10 bases between. The CDR3 DNA is TGCGCCAGCAGCTTGGCGGGGACGTCCCAAGAGACCCAGTACTTC. Translated, it gives CASSLAGTSQETQYF.

This clonotype was seen at least ten times. This chain connects TRBV20-1 to TRBJ2-5; no definite D call. CDR3 size: 9 residues. Germline loops: CDR1 DFQATT, CDR2 SNEGSKA (reference sequence). Trimming shortened V by 7 bases and J by 5 bases, and 5 bases separated the two germline ends. CDR3 amino acids: CSVGETQYF. As DNA, the CDR3 is TGCAGTGTAGGGGAGACCCAGTACTTC.

V usage is TRBV20-1 and J usage is TRBJ2-7; the match to TRBD1 covers 10 bases. J gave up 3 bases and V 1 base, and 6 bases lay outside the gene matches. The germline V gene encodes CDR1 DFQATT and CDR2 SNEGSKA (reference sequence). This CDR3 is built from 15 residues. The CDR3, as DNA: TGCAGTGCTAGAGGAACAGGACAGGGGGTCTACGAGCAGTACTTC. Translated: CSARGTGQGVYEQYF.

The V and J genes are TRBV5-1 and TRBJ2-1; D remains unclear. Trimming left V 4 bases short and J 0 bases short, with 8 bases between. The CDR3 has 14 residues. Germline CDR1 SGHRS, CDR2 YFSETQ. For the CDR3, the DNA is TGCGCCAGCAGCCACCTGAGCTCCTACAATGAGCAGTTCTTC. It is translated as CASSHLSSYNEQFF. Complete variable domain (other parts from reference TRBV5-1 and TRBJ2-1): KAGVTQTPRYLIKTRGQQVTLSCSPISGHRSVSWYQQTPGQGLQFLFEYFSETQRNKGNFPGRFSGRQFSNSRSEMNVSTLELGDSALYLCASSHLSSYNEQFFGPGTRLTVL.

A few counts support this clonotype. V is TRBV29-1 and J is TRBJ1-1, with TRBD1 identical over 10 bases. CDR3 length: 13 residues. With V trimmed by 7 bases and J by 3 bases, 5 bases remained unmatched. Germline V lookup: CDR1 SQVTM, CDR2 ANQGSEA. The CDR3 DNA follows: TGCAGCGCCGAGGGACAGGGGTACACTGAAGCTTTCTTT. The encoded protein is CSAEGQGYTEAFF.